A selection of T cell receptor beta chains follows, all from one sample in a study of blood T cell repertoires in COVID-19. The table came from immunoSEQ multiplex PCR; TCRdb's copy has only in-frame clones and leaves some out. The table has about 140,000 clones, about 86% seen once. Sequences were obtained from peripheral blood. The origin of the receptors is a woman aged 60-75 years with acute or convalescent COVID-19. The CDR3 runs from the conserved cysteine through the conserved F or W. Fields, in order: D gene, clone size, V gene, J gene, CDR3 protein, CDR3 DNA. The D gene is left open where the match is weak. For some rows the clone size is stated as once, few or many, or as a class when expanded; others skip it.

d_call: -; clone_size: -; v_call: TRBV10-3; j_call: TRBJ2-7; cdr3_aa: CAISDPGAGSSYEQYF; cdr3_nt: TGTGCCATCAGTGACCCAGGTGCAGGCAGCTCCTACGAGCAGTACTTC
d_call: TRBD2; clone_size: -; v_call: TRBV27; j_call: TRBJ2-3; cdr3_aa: CASSGGAADTQYF; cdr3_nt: TGTGCCAGCAGCGGGGGGGCGGCAGATACGCAGTATTTT
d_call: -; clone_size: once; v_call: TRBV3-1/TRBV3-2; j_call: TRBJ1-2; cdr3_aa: CASSQVRTREVNYGYTF; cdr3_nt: TGTGCCAGCAGCCAAGTGAGAACACGAGAGGTTAACTATGGCTACACCTTC
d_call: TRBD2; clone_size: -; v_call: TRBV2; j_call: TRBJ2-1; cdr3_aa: CASSEGGLAGRNEQFF; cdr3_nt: TGTGCCAGCAGTGAAGGGGGACTAGCGGGGAGGAATGAGCAGTTCTTC
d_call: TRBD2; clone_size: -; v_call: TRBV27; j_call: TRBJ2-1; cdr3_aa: CASSPTSGVSYNEQFF; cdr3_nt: TGTGCCAGCAGTCCGACTAGCGGGGTATCCTACAATGAGCAGTTCTTC
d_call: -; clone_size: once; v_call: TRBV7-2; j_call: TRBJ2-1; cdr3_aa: CASSLSRGVARGEQFF; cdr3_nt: TGTGCCAGCAGCTTATCCAGGGGGGTAGCAAGGGGTGAGCAGTTCTTC
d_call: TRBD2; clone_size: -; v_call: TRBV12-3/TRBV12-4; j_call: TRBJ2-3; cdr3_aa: CASTPLGGGTQYF; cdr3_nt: TGTGCCAGCACCCCCTTGGGGGGGGGTACGCAGTATTTT
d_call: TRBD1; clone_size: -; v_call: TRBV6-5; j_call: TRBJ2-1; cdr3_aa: CASWTTGGKFF; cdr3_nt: TGTGCCAGCTGGACGACAGGGGGCAAATTCTTC
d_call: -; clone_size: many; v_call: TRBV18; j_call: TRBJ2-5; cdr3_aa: CASSPYEETQYF; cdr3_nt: TGTGCCAGCTCACCATATGAAGAGACCCAGTACTTC
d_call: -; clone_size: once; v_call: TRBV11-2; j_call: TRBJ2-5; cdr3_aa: CASSLVLGAETQYF; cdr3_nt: TGTGCCAGCAGCTTAGTTCTGGGGGCAGAGACCCAGTACTTC
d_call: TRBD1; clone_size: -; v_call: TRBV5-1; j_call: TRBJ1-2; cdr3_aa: CASSLVDRGDYRYGYTF; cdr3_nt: TGCGCCAGCAGCTTGGTAGACAGGGGGGACTATCGGTATGGCTACACCTTC
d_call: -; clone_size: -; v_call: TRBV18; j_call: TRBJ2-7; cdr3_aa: CASSSGISYEQYF; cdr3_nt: TGTGCCAGCTCATCGGGGATAAGCTACGAGCAGTACTTC
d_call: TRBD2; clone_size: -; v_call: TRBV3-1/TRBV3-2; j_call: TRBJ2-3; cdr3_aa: CASSRKLAGVIGTDTQYF; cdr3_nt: TGTGCCAGCAGCCGGAAGCTAGCGGGGGTTATCGGCACAGATACGCAGTATTTT
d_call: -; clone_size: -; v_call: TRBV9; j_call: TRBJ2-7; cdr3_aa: CASSVDQARYEQYF; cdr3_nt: TGTGCCAGCAGCGTAGACCAGGCCAGGTACGAGCAGTACTTC
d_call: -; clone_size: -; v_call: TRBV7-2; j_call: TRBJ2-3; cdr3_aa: CASSLAARLTDTQYF; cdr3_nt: TGTGCCAGCAGCTTAGCGGCCAGGTTAACAGATACGCAGTATTTT
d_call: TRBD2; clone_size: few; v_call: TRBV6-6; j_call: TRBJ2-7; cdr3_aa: CASTPSGGSAEQYF; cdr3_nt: TGTGCCAGCACCCCTTCGGGGGGGTCGGCCGAGCAGTACTTC
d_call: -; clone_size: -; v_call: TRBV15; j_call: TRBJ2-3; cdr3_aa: CATSRDSAAGYFADTQYF; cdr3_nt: TGTGCCACCAGCAGAGATTCTGCGGCAGGGTATTTTGCAGATACGCAGTATTTT
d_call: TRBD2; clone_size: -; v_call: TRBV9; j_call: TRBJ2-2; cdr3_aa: CASSFGLAPTGELFF; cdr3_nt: TGTGCCAGCAGCTTCGGACTAGCGCCGACCGGGGAGCTGTTTTTT
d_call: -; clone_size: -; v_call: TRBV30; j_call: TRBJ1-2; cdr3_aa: CAWSVEARGYTF; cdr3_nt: TGTGCCTGGAGTGTAGAGGCGAGAGGCTACACCTTC
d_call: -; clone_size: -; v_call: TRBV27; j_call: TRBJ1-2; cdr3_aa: CASSSLQTGAVLANYGYTF; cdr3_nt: TGTGCCAGCAGTTCTCTCCAAACTGGCGCGGTCCTAGCTAACTATGGCTACACCTTC
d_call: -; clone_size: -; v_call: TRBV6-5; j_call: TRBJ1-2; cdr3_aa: CASSPYPQSNYGYTF; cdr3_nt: TGTGCCAGCAGCCCGTATCCCCAGTCTAACTATGGCTACACCTTC
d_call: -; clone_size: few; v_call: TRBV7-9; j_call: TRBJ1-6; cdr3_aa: CASSSDMLNSPLHF; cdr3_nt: TGTGCCAGCAGCTCGGACATGCTTAATTCACCCCTCCACTTT
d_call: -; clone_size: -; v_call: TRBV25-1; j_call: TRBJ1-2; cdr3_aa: CASSELAEDRGYGYTF; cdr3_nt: TGTGCCAGCAGTGAACTTGCGGAGGACAGAGGCTATGGCTACACCTTC
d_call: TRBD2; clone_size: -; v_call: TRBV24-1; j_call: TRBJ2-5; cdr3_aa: CATSGWGGATQETQYF; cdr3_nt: TGTGCCACCAGTGGTTGGGGGGGAGCCACGCAAGAGACCCAGTACTTC
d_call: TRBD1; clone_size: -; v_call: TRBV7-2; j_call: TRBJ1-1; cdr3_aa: CASSYIQGKNTEAFF; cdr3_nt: TGTGCCAGCAGCTACATACAGGGGAAGAACACTGAAGCTTTCTTT
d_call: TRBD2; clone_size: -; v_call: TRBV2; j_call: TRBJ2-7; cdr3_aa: CASTPERAGRYEQYF; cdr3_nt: TGTGCCAGCACCCCCGAGAGAGCGGGGCGCTACGAGCAGTACTTC
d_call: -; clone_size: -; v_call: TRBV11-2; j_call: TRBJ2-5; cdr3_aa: CASSLKAASFSVETQYF; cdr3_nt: TGTGCCAGCAGCTTAAAAGCGGCTAGCTTTTCCGTAGAGACCCAGTACTTC
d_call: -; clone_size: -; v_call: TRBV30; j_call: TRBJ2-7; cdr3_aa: CAWSIRYRYEQYF; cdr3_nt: TGTGCCTGGAGTATCAGGTATCGCTACGAGCAGTACTTC
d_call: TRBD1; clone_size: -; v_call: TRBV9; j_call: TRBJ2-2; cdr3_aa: CASSIRQGAGELFF; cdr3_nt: TGTGCCAGCAGCATAAGACAGGGCGCCGGGGAGCTGTTTTTT
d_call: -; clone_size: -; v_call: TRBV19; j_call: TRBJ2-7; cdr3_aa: CASSIDRGEQYF; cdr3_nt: TGTGCCAGTAGTATAGACCGGGGGGAGCAGTACTTC
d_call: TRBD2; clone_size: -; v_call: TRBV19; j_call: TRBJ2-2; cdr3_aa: CASTARGGPNPGELFF; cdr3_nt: TGTGCCAGTACAGCCCGCGGGGGGCCGAACCCCGGGGAGCTGTTTTTT
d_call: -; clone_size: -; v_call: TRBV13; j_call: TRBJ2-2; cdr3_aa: CASSLGMSANTGELFF; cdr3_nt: TGTGCCAGCAGCTTAGGCATGAGCGCGAACACCGGGGAGCTGTTTTTT
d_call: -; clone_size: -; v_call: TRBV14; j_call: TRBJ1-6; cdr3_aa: CASSQAQGLNSPLHF; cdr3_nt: TGTGCCAGCAGCCAAGCGCAGGGACTGAATTCACCCCTCCACTTT
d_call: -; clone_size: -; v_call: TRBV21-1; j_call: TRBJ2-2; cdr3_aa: CASSKVSVINTGELFF; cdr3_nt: TGTGCCAGCAGCAAAGTCTCGGTGATCAACACCGGGGAGCTGTTTTTT
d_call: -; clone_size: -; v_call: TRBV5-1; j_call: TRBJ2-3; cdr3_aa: CASSPSTDTQYF; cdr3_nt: TGCGCCAGCAGCCCGAGCACAGATACGCAGTATTTT
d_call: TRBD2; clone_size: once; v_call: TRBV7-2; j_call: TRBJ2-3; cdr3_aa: CASLTSGGLTDTQYF; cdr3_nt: TGTGCCAGCTTGACTAGCGGGGGCCTCACAGATACGCAGTATTTT
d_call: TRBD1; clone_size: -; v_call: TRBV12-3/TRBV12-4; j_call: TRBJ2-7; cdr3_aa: CASRQTGVGQYF; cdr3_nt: TGTGCCAGCAGACAGACAGGGGTAGGGCAGTACTTC
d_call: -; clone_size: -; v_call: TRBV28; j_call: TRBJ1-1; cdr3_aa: CASSLGDTEAFF; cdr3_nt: TGTGCCAGCAGTCTAGGGGACACTGAAGCTTTCTTT
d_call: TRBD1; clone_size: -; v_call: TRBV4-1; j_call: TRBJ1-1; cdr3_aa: CASSQQPGQGYF; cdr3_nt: TGCGCCAGCAGCCAACAACCGGGACAGGGTTACTTT
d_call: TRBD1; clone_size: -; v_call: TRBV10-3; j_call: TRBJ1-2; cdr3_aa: CAISESWWDSYGYTF; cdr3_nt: TGTGCCATCAGTGAGTCGTGGTGGGACAGCTATGGCTACACCTTC
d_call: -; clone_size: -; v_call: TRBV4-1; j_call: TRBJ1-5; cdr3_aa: CASSQDPTGGYQPQHF; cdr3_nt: TGCGCCAGCAGCCAAGATCCCACAGGTGGGTATCAGCCCCAGCATTTT
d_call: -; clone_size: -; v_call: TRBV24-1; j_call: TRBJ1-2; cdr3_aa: CATSSRGAQGYTF; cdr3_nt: TGTGCCACCAGCAGTCGGGGGGCGCAAGGCTACACCTTC
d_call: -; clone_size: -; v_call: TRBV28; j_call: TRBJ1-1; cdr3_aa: CASSPSNTEAFF; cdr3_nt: TGTGCCAGCAGTCCGTCGAACACTGAAGCTTTCTTT
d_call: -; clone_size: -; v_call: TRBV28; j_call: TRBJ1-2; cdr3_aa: CASSNRLRGYTF; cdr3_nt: TGTGCCAGCAGTAACAGGCTCAGGGGCTACACCTTC
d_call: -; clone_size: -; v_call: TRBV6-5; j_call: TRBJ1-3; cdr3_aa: CASALAGNTIYF; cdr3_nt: TGTGCCAGCGCACTTGCCGGAAACACCATATATTTT